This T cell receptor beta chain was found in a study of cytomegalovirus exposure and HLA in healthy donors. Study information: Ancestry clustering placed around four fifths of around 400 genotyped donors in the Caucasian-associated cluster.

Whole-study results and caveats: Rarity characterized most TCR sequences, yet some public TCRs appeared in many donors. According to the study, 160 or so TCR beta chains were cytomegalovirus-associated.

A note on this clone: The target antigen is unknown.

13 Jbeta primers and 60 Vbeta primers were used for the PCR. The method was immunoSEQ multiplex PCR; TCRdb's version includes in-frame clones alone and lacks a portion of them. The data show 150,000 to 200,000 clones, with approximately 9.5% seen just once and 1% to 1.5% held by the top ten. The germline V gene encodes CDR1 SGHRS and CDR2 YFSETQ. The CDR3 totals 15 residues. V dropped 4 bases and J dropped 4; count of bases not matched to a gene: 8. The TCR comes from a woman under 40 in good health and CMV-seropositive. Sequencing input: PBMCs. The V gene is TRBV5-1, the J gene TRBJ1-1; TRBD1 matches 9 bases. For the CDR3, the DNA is TGCGCCAGCAGCCTGTCCGGGACAGGGCCCACTGAAGCTTTCTTT. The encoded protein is CASSLSGTGPTEAFF.